These 25 T cell receptor beta chains originate from one sample sequenced in a study of cytomegalovirus exposure and HLA in healthy donors. The PCR made use of 60 Vbeta and 13 Jbeta primers. TCRdb keeps only in-frame clones here, not all; method: immunoSEQ multiplex PCR. This table holds more than 100,000 clones, roughly three quarters found once. The specimen sequenced was PBMCs. These TCRs come from a young woman in good health and CMV-seropositive.

The rearrangement links TRBV5-6 to TRBJ2-5, with TRBD1 matching over 7 bases. The V gene end was trimmed by 4 bases and the J gene end by 2 bases; junction bases not matched to a gene: 5. The CDR3 has 14 residues. Germline V gene lookup returns CDR1 SGHDT and CDR2 YYEEEE. The CDR3 region is CASSRGTDQETQYF. In DNA form, the CDR3 reads TGTGCCAGCAGCAGGGGGACAGATCAAGAGACCCAGTACTTC.

This chain uses TRBV2 with TRBJ2-3; D might be TRBD1 (6 bases). Trimming left V 10 bases short and J 1 base short, with 21 bases between. Germline V CDR1 and CDR2: SNHLY, FYNNEI. This CDR3 is built from 16 residues. CDR3 sequence: CATPRRGNLGTDTQYF. The DNA for the CDR3 is TGTGCCACCCCCCGAAGGGGGAACTTGGGCACAGATACGCAGTATTTT. Filled out from reference TRBV2 and TRBJ2-3, the complete variable domain reads EPEVTQTPSHQVTQMGQEVILRCVPISNHLYFYWYRQILGQKVEFLVSFYNNEISEKSEIFDDQFSVERPDGSNFTLKIRSTKLEDSAMYFCATPRRGNLGTDTQYFGPGTRLTVL.

In DNA form, the CDR3 reads TGTGCCAGCAGCCAATACTCATACGAGCAGTACTTC. It translates to CASSQYSYEQYF. The chain joins TRBV16 to TRBJ2-7; D gene uncertain. V lost 1 base, J lost 4 bases, and 5 bases lay in between. Germline CDR1 KGHSY, CDR2 FQNENV. The CDR3 covers 12 residues. Together with reference TRBV16 and TRBJ2-7, the CDR3 gives the full variable domain: GEEVAQTPKHLVRGEGQKAKLYCAPIKGHSYVFWYQQVLKNEFKFLISFQNENVFDETGMPKERFSAKCLPNSPCSLEIQATKLEDSAVYFCASSQYSYEQYFGPGTRLTVT.

The chain has TRBV7-8 and TRBJ2-3; D might be TRBD2 (7 bases). CDR1 and CDR2 (germline): SGHVS, FQNEAQ. The CDR3 loop spans 16 amino acids. V lost 5 bases, J lost 3 bases, and 18 bases lay in between. The CDR3 DNA sequence: TGTGCCAGCAGCGCACACTCGGGGGGCGCGACAGATACGCAGTATTTT. Amino acids: CASSAHSGGATDTQYF.

J is TRBJ2-7 and V is TRBV5-1, with 10 bases matching TRBD1. Germline V lookup: CDR1 SGHRS, CDR2 YFSETQ. CDR3 length equals 15 residues. The V gene end was trimmed by 4 bases and the J gene end by 5 bases; junction bases not matched to a gene: 9. The CDR3 DNA reads TGCGCCAGCAGCCCCGGGACAGGGGTTTTTGACGAGCAGTACTTC. Translated: CASSPGTGVFDEQYF. The full variable domain, its missing parts supplied by reference TRBV5-1 and TRBJ2-7, is KAGVTQTPRYLIKTRGQQVTLSCSPISGHRSVSWYQQTPGQGLQFLFEYFSETQRNKGNFPGRFSGRQFSNSRSEMNVSTLELGDSALYLCASSPGTGVFDEQYFGPGTRLTVT.

The chain recombines TRBV4-3 with TRBJ1-2; TRBD1 might be the D (6 bases). The CDR3 length is 14 residues. Germline CDR1 reads LGHNA; CDR2 reads YSLEER. Trimming shortened V by 3 bases and J by 5 bases, and 13 bases separated the two germline ends. In nucleotides, the CDR3 is TGCGCCAGCAGCCATTTCCGGGACACATATGGCTACACCTTC. Its translation: CASSHFRDTYGYTF.

V usage is TRBV18 and J usage is TRBJ2-7, with D possibly matching TRBD1 (6 bases). The V and J ends lost 0 bases and 3 bases respectively, with 12 bases between them. CDR3 size: 15 residues. CDR1 is KGHSH and CDR2 is LQKENI in the germline V gene. The CDR3 nucleotides are TGTGCCAGCTCACCACCTGACAGGCTTAGCTACGAGCAGTACTTC. Translated, it gives CASSPPDRLSYEQYF.

This clone was counted between two and nine times. The J gene is TRBJ1-2, the V gene TRBV14; maybe TRBD1 (6 bases). Germline CDR1 reads SGHDN; CDR2 reads FVKESK. This CDR3 contains 15 residues. With 1 base removed from V and 5 bases from J, the gap between germline ends came to 14 bases. CDR3 region: CASSQAGQRSYGYTF. The CDR3 DNA reads TGTGCCAGCAGCCAAGCGGGACAACGAAGTTATGGCTACACCTTC.

The CDR3 DNA reads as TGTGCCAGCAGTCCACTAGCGGGAGGGCCAGGTGAGCAGTTCTTC. Translation gives CASSPLAGGPGEQFF. The chain employs TRBV28 and TRBJ2-1; 13 bases agree with TRBD2. In germline, CDR1 is MDHEN, CDR2 SYDVKM. The trim removed 5 bases at V and 9 bases at J, leaving 7 bases unmatched. CDR3 length equals 15 residues. The full variable domain, rest sourced from reference TRBV28 and TRBJ2-1, is DVKVTQSSRYLVKRTGEKVFLECVQDMDHENMFWYRQDPGLGLRLIYFSYDVKMKEKGDIPEGYSVSREKKERFSLILESASTNQTSMYLCASSPLAGGPGEQFFGPGTRLTVL.

This chain uses TRBV10-3 with TRBJ2-1; 8 bases map to TRBD2. This CDR3 comprises 14 residues. CDR1 and CDR2 (germline): ENHRY, SYGVKD. V was clipped by 7 bases and J by 9 bases; unmatched bases: 11. CDR3: CAITSPGLVGEQFF. The CDR3 bases are TGTGCCATCACCTCCCCGGGACTAGTGGGTGAGCAGTTCTTC.

The chain links TRBV7-6 to TRBJ2-2; 7 bases agree with TRBD1. V lost 8 bases, J lost 4 bases, and 10 bases stayed unmatched. CDR3 length: 15 amino acids. Germline V gene sequence: CDR1 SGHVS, CDR2 FNYEAQ. In nucleotides, the CDR3 is TGTGCCAGCGCTTCCGGGACAGACTTCACCGGGGAGCTGTTTTTT. Translation: CASASGTDFTGELFF.

This sequence joins TRBV2 and TRBJ2-7, with D perhaps matching TRBD2 (5 bases). This CDR3 is built from 16 residues. The V gene's germline CDR1 is SNHLY and CDR2 FYNNEI. V was trimmed by 6 bases and J by 0 bases, leaving 18 bases between them. CDR3 bases: TGTGCCAGCAGCCCCGCGGCGGGTGCCGGCTCCTACGAGCAGTACTTC. This sequence encodes CASSPAAGAGSYEQYF. Supplemented by reference TRBV2 and TRBJ2-7, the full variable domain reads EPEVTQTPSHQVTQMGQEVILRCVPISNHLYFYWYRQILGQKVEFLVSFYNNEISEKSEIFDDQFSVERPDGSNFTLKIRSTKLEDSAMYFCASSPAAGAGSYEQYFGPGTRLTVT.

The chain has TRBV5-1 and TRBJ2-2; TRBD2 matches 10 bases. Germline V gives CDR1 SGHRS, CDR2 YFSETQ. The trim removed 6 bases at V and 4 bases at J, leaving 3 bases unmatched. The CDR3 spans 14 residues. The CDR3 coding sequence is TGCGCCAGCACACTAGCGGGGTCCACCGGGGAGCTGTTTTTT. Protein product: CASTLAGSTGELFF.

The V call is TRBV28, the J call TRBJ1-5; no clear D. The germline CDR1 and CDR2 sequences are MDHEN and SYDVKM. The germline V and J ends were trimmed by 4 bases and 6 bases, with 13 bases remaining between them. This CDR3 comprises 14 residues. The CDR3 protein is CASSYPVPGQPQHF. For the CDR3, the DNA is TGTGCCAGCAGTTATCCGGTCCCGGGTCAGCCCCAGCATTTT.

As concerns this clone: This sample also contains other DNA sequences that code for the same CDR3. This chain connects TRBV18 to TRBJ2-7, with 9 bases lining up with TRBD1. This CDR3 is built from 15 residues. Germline loops: CDR1 KGHSH, CDR2 LQKENI. J lost 2 bases, V lost 1 base, and 3 bases had no gene match. CDR3 protein: CASSPLGTGTYEQYF. As DNA, the CDR3 is TGTGCCAGCTCACCACTTGGGACAGGGACCTACGAGCAGTACTTC.

The chain employs TRBV6-1 and TRBJ1-1, with D perhaps TRBD1 (5 bases). The CDR3 length is 14 residues. Per germline, CDR1 MNHNS and CDR2 SASEGT. Trimming removed 7 bases from V and 6 bases from J, with 18 bases in between. CDR3 amino acids: CASIPSGVFAEAFF. In DNA, the CDR3 is TGTGCCAGCATCCCCTCGGGGGTTTTTGCTGAAGCTTTCTTT.

V and J are TRBV13 and TRBJ1-1; no reliable D call. Germline V gene lookup returns CDR1 PRHDT and CDR2 FYEKMQ (reference sequence). The CDR3 sequence is 15 residues long. Trimming pared 1 base from V and 4 bases from J, leaving 13 bases between. CDR3 bases: TGTGCCAGCAGCTTAGTTGCAGGCGCAATCACTGAAGCTTTCTTT. Translated, it gives CASSLVAGAITEAFF.

This clone was observed a handful of times. The J gene is TRBJ1-1, the V gene TRBV12-5; 7 positions agree with TRBD1. V was pared by 0 bases and J by 4 bases, with 14 bases of the junction left unmatched. There are 18 residues in the CDR3. CDR1 and CDR2 from the germline V gene are LGHNT and FRNRAP. The CDR3 nucleotides read TGTGCTAGTGGTTTGGTGAAGATAGGGACAGCCATCGCCACTGAAGCTTTCTTT. It is translated as CASGLVKIGTAIATEAFF.

The chain links TRBV6-5 to TRBJ2-7; TRBD2 matches at 10 bases. In germline, CDR1 is MNHEY, CDR2 SVGAGI. There are 16 residues in the CDR3. V lost 2 bases and J lost 3; bases outside the gene matches: 7. The CDR3 coding sequence is TGTGCCAGCAGTTACACAGGACTAGCGGAATTCTACGAGCAGTACTTC. This translates into CASSYTGLAEFYEQYF.

V is TRBV29-1 and J is TRBJ2-6, with TRBD1 matching 9 bases. Germline CDR1 is SQVTM and CDR2 is ANQGSEA. CDR3 length: 15 residues. With V trimmed by 4 bases and J by 5 bases, 6 bases remained unmatched. Here the CDR3 reads CSVVDRGPRANVLTF. The CDR3, as DNA: TGCAGCGTTGTGGACAGGGGCCCCCGGGCCAACGTCCTGACTTTC.

The chain combines TRBV9 with TRBJ2-1; 10 bases align to TRBD2. The junction had 9 bases not matched to a gene; V was cut back by 4 bases and J by 2 bases. The CDR3 is 17 residues long. Germline-derived CDR1 and CDR2 are SGDLS and YYNGEE. The CDR3 DNA sequence: TGTGCCAGCAGCCTAAGGGCTAGCGGGGGAACCTACAATGAGCAGTTCTTC. Encoded protein: CASSLRASGGTYNEQFF.

The chain couples TRBV6-6 to TRBJ2-7, with D unclear. Germline CDR1 and CDR2: MNHNY and SVGAGI (reference sequence). Trimming took off 7 bases at V and 1 base at J, with 11 bases between the two ends. This CDR3 is built from 13 residues. The CDR3 here is CASNPGYSYEQYF. The DNA for the CDR3 is TGTGCCAGCAACCCCGGTTATTCCTACGAGCAGTACTTC.

V usage is TRBV10-1 and J usage is TRBJ1-6, with TRBD1 matching 9 bases. CDR1 and CDR2 from the germline V gene are WNHNN and SYGVQD (reference sequence). Germline trimming cut 5 bases from V and 8 bases from J; bases unmatched to any gene: 1. The CDR3 length is 13 residues. The CDR3 nucleotides are TGCGCCAGCAGTAGACAGGGGGATTCACCCCTCCACTTT. As protein: CASSRQGDSPLHF.

The genes are TRBV7-2 and TRBJ2-1, with D perhaps TRBD1 (5 bases). The germline V and J ends were trimmed by 2 bases and 13 bases, with 15 bases remaining between them. This CDR3 has 13 amino acids. CDR1 and CDR2 (germline): SGHTA, FQGNSA. CDR3 coding DNA: TGTGCCAGCAGCTTAAACGTGGCAGGGCCCCAGTTCTTC. Translated: CASSLNVAGPQFF.

The chain couples TRBV28 to TRBJ2-2, with TRBD2 matching over 7 bases. The CDR3 is 15 residues long. Germline V gene sequence: CDR1 MDHEN, CDR2 SYDVKM. V lost 3 bases and J lost 4; bases outside the gene matches: 5. CDR3 amino acids: CASSLGGRVTGELFF. CDR3 DNA sequence: TGTGCCAGCAGTTTGGGTGGGAGGGTCACCGGGGAGCTGTTTTTT.